The TCR beta chain described here comes from a study of beta chain features in type 1 diabetes. Study-wide results and caveats: Healthy donors had naive, central memory and Treg TCRB repertoires that appeared less similar than those seen among patients. Patients with Type 1 diabetes showed moderately but significantly shorter TCRB CDR3s in all four CD4+ subsets. The cDNA sequencing approach could over-represent high-TCR-expressing cells.

The V segment lost 4 bases and the J segment 4 bases; nucleotides outside the gene matches: 7. The germline CDR1 and CDR2 sequences are SGHNT and YYREEE (reference sequence). The CDR3 has 15 amino acids. Stem cell-like memory, regulatory, central memory and naive CD4+ cells were sorted via CD45RO/CCR7/CD25/CD127/CD95/CD27. What was sequenced were expressed TCRB transcripts, since all of the isolated RNA had been reverse transcribed. The read count averaged around 3.5 million across naive, central memory and regulatory T cell samples. Using immunoSEQ multiplex PCR, the repertoire was profiled, and TCRdb retains in-frame clones only, with some absent. The table lists around 690,000 clones, under 15% of them singletons. Remarks on this clone: Its antigen remains unknown.

The sequenced material came from naive CD4+ T cells from blood. The chain recombines TRBV5-4 with TRBJ1-3; 8 nucleotides align to TRBD1. The receptor comes from a man younger than 45 with type 1 diabetes. CDR3 amino acids: CASSPGQGPGNTIYF. CDR3 nucleotide sequence: TGTGCCAGCAGCCCAGGACAGGGCCCAGGAAACACCATATATTTT. The full variable domain, completed using reference TRBV5-4 and TRBJ1-3, is ETGVTQSPTHLIKTRGQQVTLRCSSQSGHNTVSWYQQALGQGPQFIFQYYREEENGRGNFPPRFSGLQFPNYSSELNVNALELDDSALYLCASSPGQGPGNTIYFGEGSWLTVV.